The 24 T cell receptor beta chains reported below all come from one sample, sequenced in a study of blood T cell repertoires in COVID-19. TCRdb keeps only in-frame clones here, not all; method: immunoSEQ multiplex PCR. The table has approximately 160,000 clones, over 70% seen once. Sequencing used peripheral blood. Receptors were obtained from a woman aged 55-75 years with acute or convalescent COVID-19.

This clone appeared once. The chain carries TRBV6-6 and TRBJ2-7; the D is unclear. Trimming removed 3 bases at V and 0 bases at J, with 12 bases between. This CDR3 is 15 amino acids long. CDR1 MNHNY and CDR2 SVGAGI come from the germline V gene (reference sequence). DNA of the CDR3: TGTGCCAGCAGTTATACGTCTGCAGGCTCCTACGAGCAGTACTTC. This encodes CASSYTSAGSYEQYF.

J is TRBJ1-1 and V is TRBV5-5; 8 nucleotides line up with TRBD1. Trimming took 4 bases from V and 2 from J; bases not matched to a gene: 7. This CDR3 has 15 residues. Germline CDR1 reads SGHKS; CDR2 reads YYEKEE (reference sequence). DNA for the CDR3: TGTGCCAGCAGCCCTCAGGGGGCGGGAAACACTGAAGCTTTCTTT. The encoded protein is CASSPQGAGNTEAFF.

This clone was seen only a few times. V and J are TRBV5-8 and TRBJ1-5; 9 nucleotides match TRBD1. The CDR3 has 16 residues. With V trimmed by 4 bases and J by 1 base, 6 bases remained unmatched. Germline V lookup: CDR1 SGHTS, CDR2 YDEGEE. CDR3 DNA: TGTGCCAGCAGCCCCGGGACAGGGACCAGCAATCAGCCCCAGCATTTT. It encodes CASSPGTGTSNQPQHF.

This chain links TRBV18 with TRBJ2-3; no clear D. This CDR3 has 14 amino acids. From germline, CDR1 is KGHSH and CDR2 LQKENI. V dropped 5 bases and J dropped 0 bases, with 9 bases sitting between them. CDR3 DNA: TGTGCCAGCTCAGCGAGTAGAAGCACAGATACGCAGTATTTT. Protein: CASSASRSTDTQYF. The whole variable domain, filled in from reference TRBV18 and TRBJ2-3, reads NAGVMQNPRHLVRRRGQEARLRCSPMKGHSHVYWYRQLPEEGLKFMVYLQKENIIDESGMPKERFSAEFPKEGPSILRIQQVVRGDSAAYFCASSASRSTDTQYFGPGTRLTVL.

The CDR3 nucleotides read TGTGCCAGCAAAGGGGCATATGGAAACACCATATATTTT. Protein product: CASKGAYGNTIYF. The rearrangement uses TRBV25-1 and TRBJ1-3; perhaps TRBD1 as D (5 bases). V was trimmed by 7 bases and J by 3 bases, leaving 10 bases between them. Germline V gene sequence: CDR1 MGHDK, CDR2 SYGVNS. The CDR3 extends over 13 amino acids.

This clone has just a few counts. V gene TRBV5-6 combines with J gene TRBJ1-5; a weak D match, TRBD1 (6 bases). Germline assignment: CDR1 SGHDT and CDR2 YYEEEE. V shed 4 bases and J shed 5 bases, with 13 bases lying between them. The CDR3 has 14 amino acids. In DNA form, the CDR3 reads TGTGCCAGCAGCCGTCCAGGGGAGCATCAGCCCCAGCATTTT. It yields the protein CASSRPGEHQPQHF.

There are a few counts of this clone. The chain carries TRBV14 and TRBJ1-1, with D possibly TRBD1 on 6 matching bases. This CDR3 is built from 17 residues. The V end lost 1 base, the J end lost 3 bases, and 18 bases lay between the germline ends. Germline CDR1 and CDR2: SGHDN and FVKESK. The DNA for the CDR3 is TGTGCCAGCAGCCAAGCCCCGCGGACAGCGGTGGACACTGAAGCTTTCTTT. Translating gives CASSQAPRTAVDTEAFF.

The gene calls are TRBV5-4 and TRBJ2-7, with 12 nucleotides matching TRBD2. The CDR3 contains 16 residues. With 2 bases clipped from V and 5 bases from J, the junction kept 8 bases outside the gene matches. Germline V gives CDR1 SGHNT, CDR2 YYREEE (reference sequence). The CDR3 DNA reads as TGTGCCAGCAGCTTTACTAGCGGGGGGACTACTCACGAGCAGTACTTC. It codes for CASSFTSGGTTHEQYF.

The V call is TRBV6-5, the J call TRBJ2-1; possibly TRBD1 for D (6 bases). The germline V gene has CDR1 MNHEY and CDR2 SVGAGI. The CDR3 covers 16 residues. V dropped 0 bases and J dropped 6 bases, with 15 bases sitting between them. Here the CDR3 reads CASSYSWGPPANEQFF. The CDR3 nucleotides read TGTGCCAGCAGTTACTCATGGGGGCCCCCGGCCAATGAGCAGTTCTTC.

The rearrangement uses TRBV18 and TRBJ2-2; D is possibly TRBD1 (6 bases). Germline V gene data show CDR1 as KGHSH and CDR2 as LQKENI. The CDR3 is 17 residues long. V lost 3 bases to trimming and J lost 0 bases, with 14 bases between them. CDR3 amino acids: CASSPLQGPPNTGELFF. The CDR3 DNA sequence: TGTGCCAGCTCACCGCTACAGGGCCCACCGAACACCGGGGAGCTGTTTTTT. Using reference TRBV18 and TRBJ2-2 for the parts outside the CDR3, the full variable domain is NAGVMQNPRHLVRRRGQEARLRCSPMKGHSHVYWYRQLPEEGLKFMVYLQKENIIDESGMPKERFSAEFPKEGPSILRIQQVVRGDSAAYFCASSPLQGPPNTGELFFGEGSRLTVL.

The V call is TRBV4-3, the J call TRBJ2-2; 8 nucleotides agree with TRBD1. The CDR3 sequence is 17 residues long. CDR1 and CDR2 (germline): LGHNA, YSLEER. With 1 base clipped from V and 0 bases from J, the junction kept 4 bases outside the gene matches. The CDR3 sequence is CASSQVQGGSNTGELFF. The DNA of the CDR3 is TGCGCCAGCAGCCAAGTACAGGGGGGATCGAACACCGGGGAGCTGTTTTTT.

The chain carries TRBV9 and TRBJ2-6, with TRBD1 as a possible D gene (5 bases). The CDR3 loop spans 15 amino acids. Germline lookup yields CDR1 SGDLS and CDR2 YYNGEE. The V gene lost 3 bases and the J gene lost 2 bases, with 9 bases spanning the gap. As DNA, the CDR3 is TGTGCCAGCAGCGCACAAGGGGCTGGGGCCAACGTCCTGACTTTC. This encodes CASSAQGAGANVLTF.

The chain has TRBV7-2 and TRBJ2-1; 8 positions agree with TRBD2. From germline, CDR1 is SGHTA and CDR2 FQGNSA. This CDR3 region has 15 residues. Trimming cost V 2 bases and J 8 bases; bases outside gene matches: 8. Written as DNA, the CDR3 is TGTGCCAGCAGCTTATTGGCGGGGGGAAGGGATGAGCAGTTCTTC. Protein product: CASSLLAGGRDEQFF.

V gene TRBV10-3 combines with J gene TRBJ2-7, with 10 bases identical to TRBD1. Germline V lookup: CDR1 ENHRY, CDR2 SYGVKD. Losses at the gene ends were 4 bases for V and 4 bases for J; bases not matched to a gene: 10. The CDR3 covers 16 residues. CDR3 loop: CAISVTGGPTAYEQYF. The DNA for the CDR3 is TGTGCCATCAGTGTGACAGGGGGCCCAACCGCTTACGAGCAGTACTTC.

V usage is TRBV6-6 and J usage is TRBJ1-1; tentatively, D is TRBD1 (5 bases). CDR1 is MNHNY and CDR2 is SVGAGI in the germline V gene (reference sequence). The CDR3 runs to 15 residues. V dropped 2 bases and J dropped 1 base, with 11 bases sitting between them. CDR3 sequence reads: CASSYQGSQNTEAFF. CDR3 DNA: TGTGCCAGCAGTTACCAGGGATCACAGAACACTGAAGCTTTCTTT.

Here the CDR3 DNA reads TGTGCCAGCAGCCCAAGGACAGGGACAAACTCACCCCTCCACTTT. This sequence encodes CASSPRTGTNSPLHF. This chain joins TRBV7-2 and TRBJ1-6, with 8 nucleotides matching TRBD1. This CDR3 has 15 amino acids. The germline CDR1 and CDR2 sequences are SGHTA and FQGNSA. J lost 10 bases, V lost 5 bases, and 10 bases had no gene match. The full variable domain, rest sourced from reference TRBV7-2 and TRBJ1-6, is GAGVSQSPSNKVTEKGKDVELRCDPISGHTALYWYRQSLGQGLEFLIYFQGNSAPDKSGLPSDRFSAERTGGSVSTLTIQRTQQEDSAVYLCASSPRTGTNSPLHFGNGTRLTVT.

In this sample, this clone turned up a few times. This chain uses TRBV5-3 with TRBJ1-5; 9 bases align to TRBD1. TRBV5-3 is sorted into the ORF group, with uncertain function. The CDR3 runs 17 residues. V lost 4 bases and J lost 2; bases outside the gene matches: 10. CDR3 region: CARSPSGTGKRNQPQHF. Here the CDR3 DNA reads TGTGCCAGAAGCCCATCCGGGACAGGGAAGCGCAATCAGCCCCAGCATTTT.

The V call is TRBV5-6, the J call TRBJ1-4; 8 nucleotides line up with TRBD1. Germline V gives CDR1 SGHDT, CDR2 YYEEEE. The CDR3 is 17 residues long. V gave up 2 bases and J gave up 3 bases; unmatched junction bases: 9. Here the CDR3 reads CASSLLRTGLPNEKLFF. DNA for the CDR3: TGTGCCAGCAGCTTATTGCGGACAGGGCTCCCTAATGAAAAACTGTTTTTT.

The chain couples TRBV27 to TRBJ2-2; D unresolved. This CDR3 has 11 residues. Germline values: CDR1 MNHEY, CDR2 SMNVEV (reference sequence). Deletions cut 4 bases from V and 7 bases from J, with 4 bases between. Here the CDR3 DNA reads TGTGCCAGCAGTTATCTCGGGGAGCTGTTTTTT. Amino acid sequence: CASSYLGELFF.

This rearrangement joins TRBV19 to TRBJ1-2; 9 nucleotides agree with TRBD1. The CDR3 is made up of 14 amino acids. The V gene's germline CDR1 is LNHDA and CDR2 SQIVND (reference sequence). J lost 9 bases, V lost 7 bases, and 12 bases had no gene match. CDR3 sequence: CASTLPGQGSRYTF. The CDR3 DNA follows: TGTGCCAGTACTCTTCCGGGACAGGGTAGTCGCTACACCTTC.

The J gene is TRBJ2-3, the V gene TRBV7-4; no definite D call. V shed 7 bases and J shed 0 bases, with 11 bases lying between them. The length of the CDR3 is 14 residues. Per the germline V gene, CDR1 is SGHVT and CDR2 is SQSDAQ. CDR3 loop: CASIVCRSTDTQYF. In nucleotides, the CDR3 is TGTGCCAGCATCGTGTGCCGGAGCACAGATACGCAGTATTTT. The variable domain in full, completed from reference TRBV7-4 and TRBJ2-3, reads GAGVSQSPRYKVAKRGRDVALRCDSISGHVTLYWYRQTLGQGSEVLTYSQSDAQRDKSGRPSGRFSAERPERSVSTLKIQRTEQGDSAVYLCASIVCRSTDTQYFGPGTRLTVL.

This chain joins TRBV27 and TRBJ1-2; 9 bases are shared with TRBD1. V lost 0 bases and J lost 6; bases outside the gene matches: 8. The V gene's germline CDR1 is MNHEY and CDR2 SMNVEV (reference sequence). The CDR3 spans 16 residues. The chain's CDR3 is CASSLSPGTGRNGYTF. CDR3 DNA: TGTGCCAGCAGTTTATCGCCGGGGACAGGGAGGAATGGCTACACCTTC.

The chain is built from TRBV19 and TRBJ2-2; 10 nucleotides line up with TRBD1. Trimming cost V 5 bases and J 5 bases; bases outside gene matches: 5. Germline V gene lookup returns CDR1 LNHDA and CDR2 SQIVND (reference sequence). CDR3 length: 15 amino acids. In nucleotides, the CDR3 is TGTGCCAGTAGTCCGGGACAGGGGAGGACCGGGGAGCTGTTTTTT. Translating gives CASSPGQGRTGELFF.

The chain employs TRBV3-1 (or the pseudogene TRBV3-2) and TRBJ2-7; 8 nucleotides match TRBD2. The ends lost 0 bases at V and 5 bases at J; junction bases unmatched: 9. This CDR3 is 16 amino acids long. CDR1 is LGHDT, CDR2 YNNKEL, per germline (reference sequence). The CDR3 DNA reads TGTGCCAGCAGCCAAGACTTTAGCGGGACCTACGACGAGCAGTACTTC. This encodes CASSQDFSGTYDEQYF.